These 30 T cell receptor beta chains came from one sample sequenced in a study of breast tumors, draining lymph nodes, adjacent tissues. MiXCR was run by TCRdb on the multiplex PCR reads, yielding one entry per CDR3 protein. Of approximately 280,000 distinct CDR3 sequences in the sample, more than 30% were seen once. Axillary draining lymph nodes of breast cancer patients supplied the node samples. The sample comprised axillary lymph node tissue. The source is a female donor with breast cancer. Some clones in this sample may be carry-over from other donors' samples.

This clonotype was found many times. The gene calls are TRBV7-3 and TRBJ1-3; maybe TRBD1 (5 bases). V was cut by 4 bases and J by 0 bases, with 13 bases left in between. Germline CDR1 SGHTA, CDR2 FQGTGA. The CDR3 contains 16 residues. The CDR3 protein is CASSSDSGFSGNTIYF. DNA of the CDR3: TGTGCCAGCAGCTCAGACTCAGGGTTCTCTGGAAACACCATATATTTT.

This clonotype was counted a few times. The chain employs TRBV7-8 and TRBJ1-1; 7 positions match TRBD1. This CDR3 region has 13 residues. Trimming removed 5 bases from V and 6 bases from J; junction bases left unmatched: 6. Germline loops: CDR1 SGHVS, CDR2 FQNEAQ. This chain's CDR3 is CASSDGQAAEAFF. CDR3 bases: TGTGCCAGCAGCGACGGACAGGCCGCTGAAGCTTTCTTT.

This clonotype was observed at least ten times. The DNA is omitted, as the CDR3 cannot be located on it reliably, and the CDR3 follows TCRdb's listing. The CDR3 reads CASSFGAGELFF. The J gene is TRBJ2-2, the V gene TRBV6-5. From its first to its last residue, the CDR3 has 12 amino acids. Germline assignment: CDR1 MNHEY and CDR2 SVGAGI.

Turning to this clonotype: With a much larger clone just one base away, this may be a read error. CDR3: CASSLAADRKETQYF. In nucleotides, the CDR3 is TGTGCCAGCAGCTTAGCCGCGGACAGAAAAGAGACCCAGTACTTC. V usage is TRBV11-2 and J usage is TRBJ2-5, with D maybe TRBD1 (6 bases). The ends were cut back, 1 base at V and 3 bases at J, with 12 bases in the middle. The CDR3 is 15 residues long. Germline CDR1 SGHAT, CDR2 FQNNGV.

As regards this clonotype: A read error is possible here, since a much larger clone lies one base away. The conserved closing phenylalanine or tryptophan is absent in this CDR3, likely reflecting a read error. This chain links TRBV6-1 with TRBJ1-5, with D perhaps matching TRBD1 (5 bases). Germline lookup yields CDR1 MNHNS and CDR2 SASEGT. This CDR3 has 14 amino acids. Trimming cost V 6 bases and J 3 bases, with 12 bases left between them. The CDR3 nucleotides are TGTGCCAGCAGGCAGGGACGGGACAATCAGCCCCAGCATTCT. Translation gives CASRQGRDNQPQHS.

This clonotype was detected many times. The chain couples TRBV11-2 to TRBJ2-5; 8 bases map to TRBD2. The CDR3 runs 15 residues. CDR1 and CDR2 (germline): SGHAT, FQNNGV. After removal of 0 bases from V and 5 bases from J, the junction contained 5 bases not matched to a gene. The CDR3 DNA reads TGTGCCAGCAGCTTAGACGCGGGAGGCGGGGAGACCCAGTACTTC. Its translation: CASSLDAGGGETQYF.

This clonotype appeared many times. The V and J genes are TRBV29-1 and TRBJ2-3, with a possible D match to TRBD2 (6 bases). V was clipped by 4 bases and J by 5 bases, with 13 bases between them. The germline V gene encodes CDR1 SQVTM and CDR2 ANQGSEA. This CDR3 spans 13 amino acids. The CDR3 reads CSVGRERGDTQYF. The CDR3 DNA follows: TGCAGCGTTGGGAGGGAGAGGGGAGATACGCAGTATTTT.

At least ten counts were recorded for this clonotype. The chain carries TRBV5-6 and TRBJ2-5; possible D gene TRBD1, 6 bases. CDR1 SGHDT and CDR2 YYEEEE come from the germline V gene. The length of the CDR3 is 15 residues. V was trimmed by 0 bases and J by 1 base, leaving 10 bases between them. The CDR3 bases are TGTGCCAGCAGCTTGGTCACAGGGAGCCAAGAGACCCAGTACTTC. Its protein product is CASSLVTGSQETQYF.

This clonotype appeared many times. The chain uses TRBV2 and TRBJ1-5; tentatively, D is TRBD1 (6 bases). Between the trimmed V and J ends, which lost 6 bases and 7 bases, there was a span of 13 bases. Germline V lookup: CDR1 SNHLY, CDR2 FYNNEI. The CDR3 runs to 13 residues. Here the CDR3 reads CASSSGVRQPQHF. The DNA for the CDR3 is TGTGCCAGCAGCTCAGGGGTCAGGCAGCCCCAGCATTTT.

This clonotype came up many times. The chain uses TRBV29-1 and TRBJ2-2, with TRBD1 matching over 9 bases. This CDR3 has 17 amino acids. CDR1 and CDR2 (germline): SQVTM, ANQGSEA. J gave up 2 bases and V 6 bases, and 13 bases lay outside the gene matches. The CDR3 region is CSVGNRGQNVNTGELFF. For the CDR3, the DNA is TGCAGCGTGGGGAACAGGGGGCAAAATGTAAACACCGGGGAGCTGTTTTTT.

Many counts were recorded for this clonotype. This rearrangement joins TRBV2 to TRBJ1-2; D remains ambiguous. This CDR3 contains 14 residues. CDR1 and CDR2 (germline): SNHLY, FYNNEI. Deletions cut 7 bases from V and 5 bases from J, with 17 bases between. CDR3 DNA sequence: TGTGCCAGCATCGTAGAAGGCCGCAATTATGGCTACACCTTC. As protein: CASIVEGRNYGYTF.

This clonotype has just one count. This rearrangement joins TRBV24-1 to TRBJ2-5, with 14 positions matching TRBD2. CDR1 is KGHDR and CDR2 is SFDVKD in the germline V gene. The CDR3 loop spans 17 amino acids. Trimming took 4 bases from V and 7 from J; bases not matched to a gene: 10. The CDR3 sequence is CATSDHGTSGSLGTQYF. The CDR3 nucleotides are TGTGCCACCAGTGACCACGGGACTAGCGGGAGTCTAGGGACCCAGTACTTC.

This CDR3 reads CASRPPNEKLFF. DNA of the CDR3: TGTGCCAGCAGACCGCCCAATGAAAAACTGTTTTTT. The genes are TRBV2 and TRBJ1-4; D gene unclear. The V and J ends lost 6 bases and 5 bases respectively, with 7 bases between them. CDR1 and CDR2 from the germline V gene are SNHLY and FYNNEI. CDR3 size: 12 residues.

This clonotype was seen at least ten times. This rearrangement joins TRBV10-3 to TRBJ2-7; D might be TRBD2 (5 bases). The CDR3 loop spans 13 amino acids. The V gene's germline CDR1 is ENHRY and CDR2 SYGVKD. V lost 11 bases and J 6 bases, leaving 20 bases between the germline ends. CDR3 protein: CASLGTEGSEQYF. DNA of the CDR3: TGTGCCTCGTTGGGCACAGAGGGAAGCGAGCAGTACTTC.

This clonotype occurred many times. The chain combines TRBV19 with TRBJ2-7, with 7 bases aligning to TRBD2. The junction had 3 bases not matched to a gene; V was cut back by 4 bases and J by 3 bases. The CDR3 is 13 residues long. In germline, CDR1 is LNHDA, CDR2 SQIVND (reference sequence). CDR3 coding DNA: TGTGCCAGTAGTAAAGGCGGGAGCTACGAGCAGTACTTC. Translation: CASSKGGSYEQYF. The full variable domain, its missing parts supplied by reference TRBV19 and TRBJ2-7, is DGGITQSPKYLFRKEGQNVTLSCEQNLNHDAMYWYRQDPGQGLRLIYYSQIVNDFQKGDIAEGYSVSREKKESFPLTVTSAQKNPTAFYLCASSKGGSYEQYFGPGTRLTVT.

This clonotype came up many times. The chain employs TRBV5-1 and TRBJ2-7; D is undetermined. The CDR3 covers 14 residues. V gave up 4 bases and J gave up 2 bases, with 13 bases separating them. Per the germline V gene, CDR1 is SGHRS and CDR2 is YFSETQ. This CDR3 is CASSPQTYTYEQYF. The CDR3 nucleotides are TGCGCCAGCAGCCCGCAGACCTACACCTACGAGCAGTACTTC.

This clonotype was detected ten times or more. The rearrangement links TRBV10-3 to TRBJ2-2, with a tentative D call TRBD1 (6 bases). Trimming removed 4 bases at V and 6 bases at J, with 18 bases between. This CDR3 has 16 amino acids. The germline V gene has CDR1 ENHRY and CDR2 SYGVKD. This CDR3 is CAISGTGPTFAGELFF. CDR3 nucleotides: TGTGCCATCAGTGGAACAGGGCCGACTTTCGCCGGGGAGCTGTTTTTT.

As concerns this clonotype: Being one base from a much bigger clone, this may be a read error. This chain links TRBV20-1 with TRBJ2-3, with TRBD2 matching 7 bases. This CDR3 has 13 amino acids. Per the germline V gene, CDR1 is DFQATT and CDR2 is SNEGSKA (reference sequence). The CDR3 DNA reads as TGCAAGGAACCTCTAGCGGCACTTAATACGCAGTATTTT. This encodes CKEPLAALNTQYF.

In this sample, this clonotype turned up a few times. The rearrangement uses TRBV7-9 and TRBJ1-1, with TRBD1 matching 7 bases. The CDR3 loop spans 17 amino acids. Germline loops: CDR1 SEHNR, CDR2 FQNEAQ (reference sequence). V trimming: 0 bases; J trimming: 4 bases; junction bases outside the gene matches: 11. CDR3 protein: CASSLAVRGRRGTEAFF. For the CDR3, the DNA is TGTGCCAGCAGCTTAGCGGTGAGGGGGCGCAGGGGCACTGAAGCTTTCTTT.

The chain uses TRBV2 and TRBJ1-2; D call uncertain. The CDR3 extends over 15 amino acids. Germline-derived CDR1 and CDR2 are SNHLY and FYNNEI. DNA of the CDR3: TGTGGTAGCAGTGACGGTCGAGGGAGAAGCTATGGCTACACCTTC. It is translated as CGSSDGRGRSYGYTF.

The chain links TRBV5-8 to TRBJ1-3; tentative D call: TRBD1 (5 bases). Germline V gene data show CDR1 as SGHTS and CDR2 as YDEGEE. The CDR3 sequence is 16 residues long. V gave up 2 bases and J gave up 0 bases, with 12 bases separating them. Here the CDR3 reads CASSLWGDGSGNTIYF. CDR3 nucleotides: TGTGCCAGCAGCTTATGGGGCGACGGCTCTGGAAACACCATATATTTT.

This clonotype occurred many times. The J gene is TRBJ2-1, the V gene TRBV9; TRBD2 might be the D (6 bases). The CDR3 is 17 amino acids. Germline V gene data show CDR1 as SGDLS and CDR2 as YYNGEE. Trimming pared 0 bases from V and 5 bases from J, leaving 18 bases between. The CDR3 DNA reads TGTGCCAGCAGCGTAGAGGGTATCGGCGGGACGGACAATGAGCAGTTCTTC. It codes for CASSVEGIGGTDNEQFF.

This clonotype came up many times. The CDR3 loop reads CAISDGTSGSQETQYF. DNA for the CDR3: TGTGCCATCAGTGACGGGACTAGCGGGTCCCAAGAGACCCAGTACTTC. This chain uses TRBV10-3 with TRBJ2-5; 12 bases align to TRBD2. Looked up from germline, CDR1 is ENHRY and CDR2 is SYGVKD. This CDR3 is built from 16 residues. After removal of 3 bases from V and 1 base from J, the junction contained 3 bases not matched to a gene.

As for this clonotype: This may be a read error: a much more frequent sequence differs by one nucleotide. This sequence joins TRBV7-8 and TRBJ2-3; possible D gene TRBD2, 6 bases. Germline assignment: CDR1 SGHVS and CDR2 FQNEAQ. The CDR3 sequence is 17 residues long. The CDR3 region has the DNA TGTGCCAGCAGCTTGGGCACGTCCAAGGAGGGCGCAGATCCGCAGTATTTT. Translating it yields CASSLGTSKEGADPQYF. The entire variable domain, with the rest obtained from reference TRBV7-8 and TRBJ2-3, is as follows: GAGVSQSPRYKVAKRGQDVALRCDPISGHVSLFWYQQALGQGPEFLTYFQNEAQLDKSGLPSDRFFAERPEGSVSTLKIQRTQQEDSAVYLCASSLGTSKEGADPQYFGPGTRLTVL.

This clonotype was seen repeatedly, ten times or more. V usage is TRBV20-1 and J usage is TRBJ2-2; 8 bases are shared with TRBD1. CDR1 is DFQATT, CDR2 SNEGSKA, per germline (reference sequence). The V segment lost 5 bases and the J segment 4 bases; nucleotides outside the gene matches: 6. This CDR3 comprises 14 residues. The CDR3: CSAFGQGGTGELFF. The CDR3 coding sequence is TGCAGTGCTTTTGGACAGGGAGGCACCGGGGAGCTGTTTTTT.

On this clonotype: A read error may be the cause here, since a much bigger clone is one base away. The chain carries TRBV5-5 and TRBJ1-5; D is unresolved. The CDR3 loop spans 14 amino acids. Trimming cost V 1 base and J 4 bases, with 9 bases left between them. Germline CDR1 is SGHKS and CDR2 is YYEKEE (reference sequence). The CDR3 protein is CASSLRPANQPQHF. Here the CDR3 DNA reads TGTGCCAGCAGCTTGCGCCCGGCGAATCAGCCCCAGCATTTT.

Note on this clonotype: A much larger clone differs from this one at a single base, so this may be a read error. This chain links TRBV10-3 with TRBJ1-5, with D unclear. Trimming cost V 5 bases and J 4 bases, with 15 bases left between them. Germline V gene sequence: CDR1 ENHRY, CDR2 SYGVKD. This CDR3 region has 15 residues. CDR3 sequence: CAISYGPARNQPQHF. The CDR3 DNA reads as TGTGCCATCAGTTATGGGCCGGCACGGAATCAGCCCCAGCATTTT.

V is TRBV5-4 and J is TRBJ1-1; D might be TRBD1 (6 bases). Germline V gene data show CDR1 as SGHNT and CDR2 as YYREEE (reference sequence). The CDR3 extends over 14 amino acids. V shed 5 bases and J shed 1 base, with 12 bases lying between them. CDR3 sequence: CASSQGQQNTEAFF. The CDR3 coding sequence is TGTGCCAGCAGTCAAGGACAGCAGAACACTGAAGCTTTCTTT. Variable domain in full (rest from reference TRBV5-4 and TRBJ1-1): ETGVTQSPTHLIKTRGQQVTLRCSSQSGHNTVSWYQQALGQGPQFIFQYYREEENGRGNFPPRFSGLQFPNYSSELNVNALELDDSALYLCASSQGQQNTEAFFGQGTRLTVV.

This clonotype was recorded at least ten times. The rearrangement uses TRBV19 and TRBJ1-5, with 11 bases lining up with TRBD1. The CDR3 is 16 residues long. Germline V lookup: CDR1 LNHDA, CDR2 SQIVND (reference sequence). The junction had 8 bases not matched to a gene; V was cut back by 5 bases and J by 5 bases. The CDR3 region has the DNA TGTGCCAGTAGTCCTCGGACAGGGGGCCAATATCAGCCCCAGCATTTT. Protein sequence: CASSPRTGGQYQPQHF.

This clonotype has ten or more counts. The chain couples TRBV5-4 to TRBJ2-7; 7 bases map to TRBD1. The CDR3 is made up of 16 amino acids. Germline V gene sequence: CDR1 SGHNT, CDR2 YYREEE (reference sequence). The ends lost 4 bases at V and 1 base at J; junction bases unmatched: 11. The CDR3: CASSPGLRDRSYEQYF. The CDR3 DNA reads TGTGCCAGCAGCCCGGGGTTGAGGGACAGATCCTACGAGCAGTACTTC.